Below, 14 T cell receptor beta chains from the same sample are listed, as sequenced in a study of shared clonotypes between healthy human individuals. Generated by immunoSEQ multiplex PCR, the TCRdb table keeps only in-frame clones and is missing some. Seen here are around 2.1 million clones, approximately 94% observed once, and the top ten hold roughly 0.13%. The source material was naive CD4+ T cells sorted from blood. The subset denotes: CD45RA+ positively selected. The receptors stem from a man aged 18 to 35 in good health.

The gene calls are TRBV30 and TRBJ1-1; tentatively, D is TRBD1 (5 bases). The germline CDR1 and CDR2 sequences are GTSNPN and SVGIG (reference sequence). V was shortened by 2 bases and J by 5 bases, with 12 bases between the two germline ends. The CDR3 totals 13 residues. CDR3: CAWSSSRETEAFF. The CDR3 nucleotides are TGTGCCTGGAGTTCGAGCAGGGAGACTGAAGCTTTCTTT.

The chain joins TRBV28 to TRBJ1-1, with D possibly matching TRBD1 (5 bases). CDR3 length: 14 residues. Germline V lookup: CDR1 MDHEN, CDR2 SYDVKM. The V and J ends lost 3 bases and 6 bases respectively, with 14 bases between them. The CDR3 region has the DNA TGTGCCAGCAGTTTTTCTAAACCGGGGGCTGAAGCTTTCTTT. Residues: CASSFSKPGAEAFF.

V and J are TRBV19 and TRBJ1-2; possibly TRBD1 for D (6 bases). Trimming cost V 2 bases and J 6 bases, with 10 bases left between them. The germline CDR1 and CDR2 sequences are LNHDA and SQIVND (reference sequence). The CDR3 has 13 residues. The CDR3 DNA reads TGTGCCAGTAGTATACGACCAGGGGATGGCTACACCTTC. This gives the protein CASSIRPGDGYTF.

The chain employs TRBV28 and TRBJ1-1, with D perhaps TRBD1 (5 bases). The germline V gene encodes CDR1 MDHEN and CDR2 SYDVKM. Trimming stripped 3 bases from V and 4 bases from J, with 24 bases between. The CDR3 spans 18 residues. The CDR3 loop reads CASSFRPWKPRGSTEAFF. The DNA of the CDR3 is TGTGCCAGCAGTTTCCGACCTTGGAAACCCCGGGGGAGCACTGAAGCTTTCTTT.

The chain is built from TRBV4-3 and TRBJ2-7, with a possible D match to TRBD1 (5 bases). Trimming cost V 1 base and J 2 bases, with 9 bases left between them. CDR1 and CDR2 (germline): LGHNA, YSLEER. The CDR3 extends over 14 amino acids. For the CDR3, the DNA is TGCGCCAGCAGCCAAGGAAGGGGTACCTACGAGCAGTACTTC. This codes for CASSQGRGTYEQYF.

The gene calls are TRBV20-1 and TRBJ2-5; 7 nucleotides match TRBD1. This CDR3 region has 11 residues. Germline-derived CDR1 and CDR2 are DFQATT and SNEGSKA (reference sequence). The V segment lost 6 bases and the J segment 3 bases; nucleotides outside the gene matches: 1. CDR3 region: CSAGTEETQYF. The CDR3 DNA is TGCAGTGCGGGGACAGAAGAGACCCAGTACTTC.

This clone appeared a single time. This chain uses TRBV7-3 with TRBJ2-7; D is unclear. From germline, CDR1 is SGHTA and CDR2 FQGTGA. Trimming took 6 bases from V and 3 from J, leaving 15 bases between them. The CDR3 runs to 14 residues. The CDR3 here is CASRSGVIGYEQYF. CDR3 nucleotides: TGTGCCAGCAGAAGTGGGGTTATAGGCTACGAGCAGTACTTC.

Note on this clone: Different DNA sequences within this sample yield the same CDR3. The rearrangement links TRBV5-1 to TRBJ2-2, with TRBD2 matching over 11 bases. The CDR3 loop spans 16 amino acids. Germline V gives CDR1 SGHRS, CDR2 YFSETQ. Trimming took 0 bases from V and 4 from J; bases not matched to a gene: 2. This CDR3 reads CASSLELAGVTGELFF. The DNA for the CDR3 is TGCGCCAGCAGCTTGGAACTAGCGGGGGTCACCGGGGAGCTGTTTTTT.

With regard to this clone: Other nucleotide sequences in the sample specify the same CDR3. The chain has TRBV7-9 and TRBJ2-7; D is unclear. Germline V gene data show CDR1 as SEHNR and CDR2 as FQNEAQ (reference sequence). The germline V and J ends were trimmed by 5 bases and 2 bases, with 7 bases remaining between them. The CDR3 spans 12 residues. The CDR3 region has the DNA TGTGCCAGCAGCCTAGAGACCTACGAGCAGTACTTC. This gives the protein CASSLETYEQYF.

This chain links TRBV4-1 with TRBJ2-7; 9 positions agree with TRBD1. CDR3 length: 12 amino acids. Germline-derived CDR1 and CDR2 are MGHRA and YSYEKL. J lost 12 bases, V lost 0 bases, and 3 bases had no gene match. This chain's CDR3 is CASSQDGTGRYF. CDR3 in DNA: TGCGCCAGCAGCCAAGATGGGACAGGGCGGTACTTC.

The V call is TRBV10-3, the J call TRBJ1-1; unclear D gene. Germline V gives CDR1 ENHRY, CDR2 SYGVKD. The CDR3 loop spans 13 amino acids. CDR3 in DNA: TGTGCATCCGTCCGGGGTCCGAACACTGAAGCTTTCTTT. Translation: CASVRGPNTEAFF.

The V gene is TRBV15, the J gene TRBJ2-7; 7 bases fit TRBD1. The CDR3 contains 17 residues. V lost 0 bases to trimming and J lost 0 bases; unmatched junction nucleotides: 8. The germline V gene encodes CDR1 LNHNV and CDR2 YYDKDF (reference sequence). The CDR3 DNA reads TGTGCCACCAGCAGAGATCCCTTTACAGGGGACTCCTACGAGCAGTACTTC. Encoded protein: CATSRDPFTGDSYEQYF.

The chain links TRBV15 to TRBJ1-1; D is possibly TRBD1 (5 bases). V shed 0 bases and J shed 7 bases, with 9 bases lying between them. The germline V gene encodes CDR1 LNHNV and CDR2 YYDKDF (reference sequence). There are 13 residues in the CDR3. CDR3 amino acids: CATSRDRVGEAFF. The CDR3 bases are TGTGCCACCAGCAGAGACAGGGTGGGTGAAGCTTTCTTT. The whole variable domain, filled in from reference TRBV15 and TRBJ1-1, reads DAMVIQNPRYQVTQFGKPVTLSCSQTLNHNVMYWYQQKSSQAPKLLFHYYDKDFNNEADTPDNFQSRRPNTSFCFLDIRSPGLGDTAMYLCATSRDRVGEAFFGQGTRLTVV.

The V gene is TRBV28, the J gene TRBJ2-7; D unclear. In germline, CDR1 is MDHEN, CDR2 SYDVKM. The CDR3 has 13 amino acids. Trimming shortened V by 2 bases and J by 4 bases, and 9 bases separated the two germline ends. The CDR3 region is CASSLLNSYEQYF. CDR3 nucleotides: TGTGCCAGCAGTTTACTAAACTCTTACGAGCAGTACTTC. Combining the CDR3 with reference TRBV28 and TRBJ2-7 gives the whole variable domain DVKVTQSSRYLVKRTGEKVFLECVQDMDHENMFWYRQDPGLGLRLIYFSYDVKMKEKGDIPEGYSVSREKKERFSLILESASTNQTSMYLCASSLLNSYEQYFGPGTRLTVT.